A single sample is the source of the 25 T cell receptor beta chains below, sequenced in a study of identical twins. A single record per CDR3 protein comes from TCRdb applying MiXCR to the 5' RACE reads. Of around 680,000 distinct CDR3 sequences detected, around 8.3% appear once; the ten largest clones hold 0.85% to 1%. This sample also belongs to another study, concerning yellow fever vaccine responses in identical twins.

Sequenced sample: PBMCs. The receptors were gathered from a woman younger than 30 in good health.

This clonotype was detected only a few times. The CDR3 is CASRDIAGSANEQFF. DNA for the CDR3: TGTGCCAGCAGGGATATAGCGGGGTCTGCCAATGAGCAGTTCTTC. The rearrangement links TRBV2 to TRBJ2-1; 8 nucleotides line up with TRBD2. The CDR3 is 15 residues long. Germline values: CDR1 SNHLY, CDR2 FYNNEI. With V trimmed by 6 bases and J by 6 bases, 10 bases remained unmatched.

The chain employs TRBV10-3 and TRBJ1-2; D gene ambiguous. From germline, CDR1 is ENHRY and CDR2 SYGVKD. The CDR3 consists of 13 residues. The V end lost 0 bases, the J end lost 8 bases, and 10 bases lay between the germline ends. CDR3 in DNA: TGTGCCATCAGTGAGTCAGGGATTGAGGGCTACACCTTC. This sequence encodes CAISESGIEGYTF.

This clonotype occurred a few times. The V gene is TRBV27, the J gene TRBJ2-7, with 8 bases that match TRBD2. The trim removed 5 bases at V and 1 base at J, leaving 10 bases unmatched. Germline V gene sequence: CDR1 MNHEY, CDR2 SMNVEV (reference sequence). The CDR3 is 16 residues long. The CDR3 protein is CASSTLAGPSSYEQYF. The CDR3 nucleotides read TGTGCCAGCAGTACCTTAGCGGGGCCTTCTTCCTACGAGCAGTACTTC.

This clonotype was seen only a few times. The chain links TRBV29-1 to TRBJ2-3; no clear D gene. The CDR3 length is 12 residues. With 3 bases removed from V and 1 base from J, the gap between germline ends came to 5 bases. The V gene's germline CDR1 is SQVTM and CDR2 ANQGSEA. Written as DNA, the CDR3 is TGCAGCGTTGATAAAGGCACAGATACGCAGTATTTT. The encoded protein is CSVDKGTDTQYF.

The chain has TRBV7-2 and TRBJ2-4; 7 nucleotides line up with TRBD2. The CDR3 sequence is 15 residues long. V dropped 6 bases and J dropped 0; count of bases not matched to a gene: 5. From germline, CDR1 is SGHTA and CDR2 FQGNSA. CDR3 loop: CASRGGNSAKNIQYF. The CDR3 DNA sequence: TGTGCCAGCAGGGGGGGGAATTCAGCCAAAAACATTCAGTACTTC.

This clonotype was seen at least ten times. As DNA, the CDR3 is TGCAGTGCTAACGAAGATAGCGGGGCCTGGTGGAATGAGCAGTTCTTC. This translates into CSANEDSGAWWNEQFF. V and J are TRBV20-1 and TRBJ2-1, with 8 nucleotides matching TRBD2. Trimming took 4 bases from V and 7 from J; bases not matched to a gene: 15. CDR3 length equals 16 residues. Germline V gives CDR1 DFQATT, CDR2 SNEGSKA (reference sequence).

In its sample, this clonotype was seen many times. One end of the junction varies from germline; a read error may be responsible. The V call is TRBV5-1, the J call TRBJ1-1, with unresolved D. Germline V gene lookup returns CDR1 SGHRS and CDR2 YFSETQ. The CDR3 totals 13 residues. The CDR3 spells CASSLGLNTEAFF. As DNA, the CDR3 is TGTGCCAGCAGCTTAGGACTGAACACTGAAGCTTTCTTT.

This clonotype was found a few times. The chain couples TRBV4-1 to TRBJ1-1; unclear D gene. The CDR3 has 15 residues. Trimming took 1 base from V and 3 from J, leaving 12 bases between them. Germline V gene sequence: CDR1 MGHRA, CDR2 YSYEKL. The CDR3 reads CASSQAADGHTEAFF. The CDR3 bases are TGCGCCAGCAGCCAAGCCGCGGACGGCCACACTGAAGCTTTCTTT.

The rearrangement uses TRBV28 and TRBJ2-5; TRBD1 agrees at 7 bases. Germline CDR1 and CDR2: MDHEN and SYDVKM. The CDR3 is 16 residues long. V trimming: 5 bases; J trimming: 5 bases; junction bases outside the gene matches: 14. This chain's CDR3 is CASSHAEQGWRETQYF. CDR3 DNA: TGTGCCAGCAGTCACGCGGAACAGGGGTGGAGGGAGACCCAGTACTTC. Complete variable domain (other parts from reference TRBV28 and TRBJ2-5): DVKVTQSSRYLVKRTGEKVFLECVQDMDHENMFWYRQDPGLGLRLIYFSYDVKMKEKGDIPEGYSVSREKKERFSLILESASTNQTSMYLCASSHAEQGWRETQYFGPGTRLLVL.

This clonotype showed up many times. CDR3: CASSSRGRTEAFF. The CDR3 DNA sequence: TGTGCCAGCAGTAGCAGGGGGCGGACTGAAGCTTTCTTT. This sequence joins TRBV12-3 or TRBV12-4 and TRBJ1-1, with TRBD1 identical over 8 bases. The CDR3 has 13 amino acids. The V gene end was trimmed by 5 bases and the J gene end by 5 bases; junction bases not matched to a gene: 4.

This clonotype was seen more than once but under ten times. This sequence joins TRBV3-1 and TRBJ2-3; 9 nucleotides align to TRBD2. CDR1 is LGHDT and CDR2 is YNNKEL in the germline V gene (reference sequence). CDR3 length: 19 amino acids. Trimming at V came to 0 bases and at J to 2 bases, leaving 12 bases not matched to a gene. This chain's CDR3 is CASSQDRAGGLSYTDTQYF. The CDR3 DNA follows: TGTGCCAGCAGCCAAGATAGGGCGGGGGGGCTTTCTTACACAGATACGCAGTATTTT.

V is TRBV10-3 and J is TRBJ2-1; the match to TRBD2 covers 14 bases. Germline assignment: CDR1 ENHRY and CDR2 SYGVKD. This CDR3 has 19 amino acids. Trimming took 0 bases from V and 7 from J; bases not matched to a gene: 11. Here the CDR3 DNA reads TGTGCCATCAGTGAGTCTAATCCGGGACTAGCGGGAGAGCCGAATGAGCAGTTCTTC. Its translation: CAISESNPGLAGEPNEQFF.

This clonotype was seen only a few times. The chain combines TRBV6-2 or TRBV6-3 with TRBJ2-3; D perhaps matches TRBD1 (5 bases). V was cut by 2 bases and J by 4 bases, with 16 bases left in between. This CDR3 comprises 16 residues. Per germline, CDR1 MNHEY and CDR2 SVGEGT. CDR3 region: CASSYEAGNPPDTQYF. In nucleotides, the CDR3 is TGTGCCAGCAGTTACGAGGCAGGGAACCCTCCAGATACGCAGTATTTT.

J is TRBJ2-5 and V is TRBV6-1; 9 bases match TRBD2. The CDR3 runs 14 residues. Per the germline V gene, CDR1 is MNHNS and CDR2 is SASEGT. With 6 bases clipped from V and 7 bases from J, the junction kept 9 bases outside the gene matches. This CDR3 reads CASSPLAGLVTQYF. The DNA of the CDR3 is TGTGCCAGCAGCCCGCTAGCGGGGCTAGTGACCCAGTACTTC.

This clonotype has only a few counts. In nucleotides, the CDR3 is TGTGCCAGCAGTTACCCACCAGGGACCTCCTACAATGAGCAGTTCTTC. This codes for CASSYPPGTSYNEQFF. This chain joins TRBV6-5 and TRBJ2-1; perhaps D is TRBD1 or TRBD2 (5 bases each). The CDR3 is 16 amino acids. V lost 2 bases and J 0 bases, leaving 11 bases between the germline ends. CDR1 is MNHEY and CDR2 is SVGAGI in the germline V gene.

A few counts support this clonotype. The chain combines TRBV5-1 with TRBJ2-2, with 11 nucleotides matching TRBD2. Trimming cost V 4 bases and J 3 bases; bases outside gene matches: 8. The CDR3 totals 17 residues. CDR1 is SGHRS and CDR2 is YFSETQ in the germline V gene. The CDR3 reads CASSPLAGVIDTGELFF. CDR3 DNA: TGCGCCAGCAGCCCACTAGCGGGAGTTATCGACACCGGGGAGCTGTTTTTT.

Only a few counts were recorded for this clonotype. The CDR3 DNA follows: TGTGCTAGTGGTTCAGAGGCCTACGAGCAGTACTTC. It is translated as CASGSEAYEQYF. This chain joins TRBV12-5 and TRBJ2-7; no reliable D call. The CDR3 is 12 amino acids. Per the germline V gene, CDR1 is LGHNT and CDR2 is FRNRAP. V shed 4 bases and J shed 2 bases, with 6 bases lying between them.

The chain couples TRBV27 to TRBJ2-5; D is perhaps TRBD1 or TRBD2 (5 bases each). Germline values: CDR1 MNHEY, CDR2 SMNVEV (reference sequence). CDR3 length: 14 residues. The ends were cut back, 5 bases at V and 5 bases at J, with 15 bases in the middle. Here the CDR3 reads CASSLAGFSETQYF. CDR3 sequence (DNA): TGTGCCAGCAGTCTAGCAGGGTTCTCGGAGACCCAGTACTTC.

The CDR3 DNA follows: TGCAGTGCTAGAGATCCCGGGCAGATCTACGAGCAGTACTTC. Amino acid sequence: CSARDPGQIYEQYF. The gene calls are TRBV20-1 and TRBJ2-7, with D unclear. This CDR3 region has 14 residues. The V end lost 0 bases, the J end lost 3 bases, and 12 bases lay between the germline ends. Germline-derived CDR1 and CDR2 are DFQATT and SNEGSKA (reference sequence).

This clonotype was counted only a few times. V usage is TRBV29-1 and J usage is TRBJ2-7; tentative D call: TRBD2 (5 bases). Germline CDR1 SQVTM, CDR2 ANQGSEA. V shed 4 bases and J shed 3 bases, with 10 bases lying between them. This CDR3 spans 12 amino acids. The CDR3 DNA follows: TGCAGCGTTGCGGCGGGTTTCTACGAGCAGTACTTC. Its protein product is CSVAAGFYEQYF.

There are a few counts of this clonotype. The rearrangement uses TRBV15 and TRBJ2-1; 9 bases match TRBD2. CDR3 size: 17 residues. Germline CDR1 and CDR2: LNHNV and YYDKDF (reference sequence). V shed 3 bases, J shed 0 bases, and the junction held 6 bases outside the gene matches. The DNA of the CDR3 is TGTGCCACCAGCAGGTATCCGGGACTAGCCTCCTACAATGAGCAGTTCTTC. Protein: CATSRYPGLASYNEQFF. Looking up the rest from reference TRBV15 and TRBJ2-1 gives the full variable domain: DAMVIQNPRYQVTQFGKPVTLSCSQTLNHNVMYWYQQKSSQAPKLLFHYYDKDFNNEADTPDNFQSRRPNTSFCFLDIRSPGLGDTAMYLCATSRYPGLASYNEQFFGPGTRLTVL.

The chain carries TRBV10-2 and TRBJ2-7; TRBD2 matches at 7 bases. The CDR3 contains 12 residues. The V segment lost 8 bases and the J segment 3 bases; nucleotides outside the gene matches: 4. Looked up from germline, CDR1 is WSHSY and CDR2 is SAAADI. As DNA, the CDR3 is TGCGCCAGCTGTCCGGGGGGCTACGAGCAGTACTTC. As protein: CASCPGGYEQYF.

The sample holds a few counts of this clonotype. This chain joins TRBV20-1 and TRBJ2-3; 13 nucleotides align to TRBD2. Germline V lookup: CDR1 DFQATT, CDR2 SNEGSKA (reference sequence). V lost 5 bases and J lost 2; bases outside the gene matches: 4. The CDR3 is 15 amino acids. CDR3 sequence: CSADGLAGDTDTQYF. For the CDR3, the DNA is TGCAGTGCTGACGGACTAGCGGGGGACACAGATACGCAGTATTTT.

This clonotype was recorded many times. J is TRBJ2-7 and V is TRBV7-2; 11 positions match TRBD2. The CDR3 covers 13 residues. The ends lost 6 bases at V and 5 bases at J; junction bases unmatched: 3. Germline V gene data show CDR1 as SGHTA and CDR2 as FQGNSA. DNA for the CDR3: TGTGCCAGCAGAACTAGCGGGAGTCACGAGCAGTACTTC. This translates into CASRTSGSHEQYF.

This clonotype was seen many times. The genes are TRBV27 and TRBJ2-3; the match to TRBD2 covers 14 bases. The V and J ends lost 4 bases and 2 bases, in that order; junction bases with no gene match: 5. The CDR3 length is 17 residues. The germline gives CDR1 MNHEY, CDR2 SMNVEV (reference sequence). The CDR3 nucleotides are TGTGCCAGCAGTTACCCGACTAGCGGGAGGGACACAGATACGCAGTATTTT. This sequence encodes CASSYPTSGRDTDTQYF.